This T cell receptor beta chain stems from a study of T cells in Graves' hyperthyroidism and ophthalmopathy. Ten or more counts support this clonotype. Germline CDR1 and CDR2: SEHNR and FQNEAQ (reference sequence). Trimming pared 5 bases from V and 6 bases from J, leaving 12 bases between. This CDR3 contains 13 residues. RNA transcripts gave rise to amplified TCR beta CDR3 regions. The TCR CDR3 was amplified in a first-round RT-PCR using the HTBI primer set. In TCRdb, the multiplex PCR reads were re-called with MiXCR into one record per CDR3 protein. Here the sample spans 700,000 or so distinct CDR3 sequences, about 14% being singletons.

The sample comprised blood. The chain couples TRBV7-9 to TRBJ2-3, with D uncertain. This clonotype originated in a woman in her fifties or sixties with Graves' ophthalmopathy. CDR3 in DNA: TGTGCCAGCAGCACATCCGGTTCTGATACGCAGTATTTT. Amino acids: CASSTSGSDTQYF.